The 28 T cell receptor beta chains below come from one sample, sequenced in a study of vaccination effects on CD4 cells after COVID-19. The antigens for these receptors are not known. Sequencing was preceded by expansion of antigen-specific CD4+ T cells with viral peptide pools in the ViraFEST assay. Following 10 days of culture, CD4+ T cells were isolated. BNT162b2 vaccine or mRNA-1273 vaccine was given to participants in two doses. Sequenced by immunoSEQ multiplex PCR; TCRdb stores in-frame clones only, minus some. This sample has tens of thousands of clones, with about 80% found just once. The material sequenced was CD4+ T cells from PBMCs cultured with HCoV-229E spike peptides, taken after COVID-19 vaccination. These receptors all stem from a human donor who received a COVID-19 vaccine.

V usage is TRBV5-1 and J usage is TRBJ2-3; TRBD1 aligns across 8 bases. V was pared by 0 bases and J by 7 bases, with 13 bases of the junction left unmatched. The CDR3 has 17 amino acids. Germline loops: CDR1 SGHRS, CDR2 YFSETQ. The CDR3 sequence is CASSLAFTGGSGYTQYF. The CDR3 DNA is TGCGCCAGCAGCTTGGCCTTCACAGGGGGTAGTGGGTATACGCAGTATTTT.

The rearrangement joins TRBV12-3 or TRBV12-4 to TRBJ2-5, with D tentatively TRBD2 (6 bases). The CDR3 has 13 amino acids. V gave up 5 bases and J gave up 5 bases, with 12 bases separating them. CDR3 nucleotide sequence: TGTGCCAGCAGTCCGACTAGTGGGGAGACCCAGTACTTC. Translated: CASSPTSGETQYF.

V usage is TRBV18 and J usage is TRBJ1-6; 7 positions agree with TRBD1. The CDR3 spans 14 residues. The V gene's germline CDR1 is KGHSH and CDR2 LQKENI. With 4 bases clipped from V and 10 bases from J, the junction kept 7 bases outside the gene matches. The CDR3, as DNA: TGTGCCAGCTCACGGGACAGACTCCGATCACCCCTCCACTTT. Protein: CASSRDRLRSPLHF. The whole variable domain, remainder taken from reference TRBV18 and TRBJ1-6, is NAGVMQNPRHLVRRRGQEARLRCSPMKGHSHVYWYRQLPEEGLKFMVYLQKENIIDESGMPKERFSAEFPKEGPSILRIQQVVRGDSAAYFCASSRDRLRSPLHFGNGTRLTVT.

The count of this clone is one. The chain links TRBV14 to TRBJ2-5; a weak D match, TRBD2 (6 bases). This CDR3 is 16 amino acids long. V lost 3 bases to trimming and J lost 5 bases, with 19 bases between them. The germline gives CDR1 SGHDN, CDR2 FVKESK. DNA of the CDR3: TGTGCCAGCAGCCACCACCTTAGGACTACCTTCGAGACCCAGTACTTC. Encoded protein: CASSHHLRTTFETQYF.

This chain links TRBV6-1 with TRBJ2-7; TRBD1 agrees at 9 bases. The CDR3 runs 17 residues. The ends lost 1 base at V and 1 base at J; junction bases unmatched: 8. CDR1 and CDR2 (germline): MNHNS, SASEGT. The CDR3 here is CASSEDWMGQGSYEQYV. Here the CDR3 DNA reads TGTGCCAGCAGTGAAGACTGGATGGGACAGGGATCCTACGAGCAGTACGTC.

CDR3: CSVSTGGLGYTF. The CDR3 DNA reads TGCAGCGTATCGACAGGGGGCCTTGGCTACACCTTC. V and J are TRBV29-1 and TRBJ1-2, with TRBD1 matching 10 bases. V was clipped by 6 bases and J by 7 bases; unmatched bases: 5. The germline V gene has CDR1 SQVTM and CDR2 ANQGSEA. This CDR3 is built from 12 residues.

This rearrangement joins TRBV7-2 to TRBJ2-1; weak D call: TRBD1 (6 bases). The CDR3 consists of 13 residues. Germline V gene data show CDR1 as SGHTA and CDR2 as FQGNSA. V was clipped by 5 bases and J by 7 bases, with 12 bases between them. CDR3 nucleotides: TGTGCCAGCAGCCGACAGGTAGAGAATGAGCAGTTCTTC. Protein: CASSRQVENEQFF. The full variable domain, completed using reference TRBV7-2 and TRBJ2-1, is GAGVSQSPSNKVTEKGKDVELRCDPISGHTALYWYRQSLGQGLEFLIYFQGNSAPDKSGLPSDRFSAERTGGSVSTLTIQRTQQEDSAVYLCASSRQVENEQFFGPGTRLTVL.

The chain combines TRBV27 with TRBJ2-5, with TRBD2 identical over 10 bases. The CDR3 runs 16 residues. Germline-derived CDR1 and CDR2 are MNHEY and SMNVEV (reference sequence). Unmatched junction bases numbered 7, after V lost 4 bases and J lost 2 bases. The CDR3 loop reads CASSSLSGGVQETQYF. CDR3 nucleotide sequence: TGTGCCAGCAGTTCATTAAGCGGGGGGGTACAAGAGACCCAGTACTTC.

The chain carries TRBV2 and TRBJ2-1; TRBD1 might be the D (5 bases). V was cut by 2 bases and J by 8 bases, with 13 bases left in between. The CDR3 has 14 amino acids. Germline lookup yields CDR1 SNHLY and CDR2 FYNNEI. The CDR3 DNA reads TGTGCCAGCAGTGAAACTGGGGCCCACGATGAGCAGTTCTTC. Translating gives CASSETGAHDEQFF.

The chain carries TRBV25-1 and TRBJ1-2; D remains unclear. The CDR3 loop spans 13 amino acids. Looked up from germline, CDR1 is MGHDK and CDR2 is SYGVNS. The V end was cut by 3 bases, the J end by 7 bases, with 12 bases between. The CDR3 bases are TGTGCCAGCAGTGACGGACCTTTTCGTGGCTACACCTTC. Amino acid sequence: CASSDGPFRGYTF.

This clone was counted a few times. The V gene is TRBV2, the J gene TRBJ2-1; D perhaps matches TRBD2 (6 bases). The CDR3 is made up of 13 amino acids. Germline V CDR1 and CDR2: SNHLY, FYNNEI. Trimming left V 10 bases short and J 2 bases short, with 12 bases between. The CDR3 DNA is TGTGCCACCAAGACTAGGGCCTACAATGAGCAGTTCTTC. Protein sequence: CATKTRAYNEQFF.

The CDR3 region has the DNA TGTGCCATCAGTGAGTCGATTCCGGGGGGCTTCGAGCAGTACGTC. Protein sequence: CAISESIPGGFEQYV. The chain carries TRBV10-3 and TRBJ2-7; perhaps TRBD2 as D (7 bases). The CDR3 runs 15 residues. Germline CDR1 reads ENHRY; CDR2 reads SYGVKD. The ends were cut back, 0 bases at V and 6 bases at J, with 15 bases in the middle.

V gene TRBV28 combines with J gene TRBJ1-2; D is undetermined. The germline V gene encodes CDR1 MDHEN and CDR2 SYDVKM. CDR3 length: 12 residues. The V end was cut by 8 bases, the J end by 7 bases, with 14 bases between. The CDR3: CASSRNRFGYTF. The CDR3 coding sequence is TGTGCCAGCTCGAGGAATCGTTTTGGCTACACCTTC.

This clone was seen a few times. This chain uses TRBV7-3 with TRBJ2-3; 7 bases line up with TRBD1. Losses at the gene ends were 2 bases for V and 1 base for J; bases not matched to a gene: 0. Germline lookup yields CDR1 SGHTA and CDR2 FQGTGA. The CDR3 is 14 amino acids. The DNA for the CDR3 is TGTGCCAGCAGCTTAGACAGGGGCACAGATACGCAGTATTTT. Its translation: CASSLDRGTDTQYF.

The chain has TRBV2 and TRBJ1-6; D unclear. The V and J ends lost 8 bases and 5 bases respectively, with 10 bases between them. Germline V gene lookup returns CDR1 SNHLY and CDR2 FYNNEI. CDR3 size: 13 residues. The CDR3 loop is CASFKWNNSPLHF. CDR3 nucleotides: TGTGCCAGCTTCAAGTGGAATAATTCACCCCTCCACTTT.

V gene TRBV4-1 combines with J gene TRBJ2-3; 9 bases agree with TRBD1. CDR1 MGHRA and CDR2 YSYEKL come from the germline V gene. The CDR3 runs 14 residues. The V and J ends lost 4 bases and 3 bases, in that order; junction bases with no gene match: 2. CDR3 sequence reads: CASSRDRVTDTQYF. As DNA, the CDR3 is TGCGCCAGCAGCCGGGACAGGGTTACAGATACGCAGTATTTT.

The chain joins TRBV29-1 to TRBJ2-1; D ambiguous. Germline values: CDR1 SQVTM, CDR2 ANQGSEA. The CDR3 extends over 14 amino acids. With 8 bases removed from V and 2 bases from J, the gap between germline ends came to 16 bases. CDR3 in amino acids: CSSILGRPYNEQFF. CDR3 in DNA: TGCAGCTCCATCCTCGGACGGCCCTACAATGAGCAGTTCTTC.

This clone was picked up a small number of times. V is TRBV3-1 (or the pseudogene TRBV3-2) and J is TRBJ2-3; 8 bases map to TRBD2. With V trimmed by 0 bases and J by 4 bases, 3 bases remained unmatched. From germline, CDR1 is LGHDT and CDR2 YNNKEL (reference sequence). CDR3 length: 15 amino acids. Here the CDR3 reads CASSQEGAGADTQYF. CDR3 DNA sequence: TGTGCCAGCAGCCAAGAAGGAGCGGGGGCAGATACGCAGTATTTT.

This clone was counted only a few times. V and J are TRBV6-1 and TRBJ2-2; D tentatively fits TRBD1 or TRBD2 (6 bases each). Germline V CDR1 and CDR2: MNHNS, SASEGT. The CDR3 has 16 amino acids. Trimming took 3 bases from V and 0 from J, leaving 11 bases between them. Here the CDR3 reads CASSDYRGANTGELFF. Here the CDR3 DNA reads TGTGCCAGCAGTGATTATAGGGGGGCGAACACCGGGGAGCTGTTTTTT.

The chain employs TRBV6-5 and TRBJ2-3, with 7 bases matching TRBD2. Germline CDR1 MNHEY, CDR2 SVGAGI. V was clipped by 6 bases and J by 2 bases; unmatched bases: 5. This CDR3 spans 14 amino acids. CDR3 bases: TGTGCCAGCAGAGAGGGAGGGCCCACAGATACGCAGTATTTT. Protein product: CASREGGPTDTQYF.

Concerning this clone: At one boundary the junction diverges from the germline segment, which might be a read error. The rearrangement links TRBV6-1 to TRBJ2-2; D remains ambiguous. The CDR3 totals 14 residues. CDR1 and CDR2 from the germline V gene are MNHNS and SASEGT. Written as DNA, the CDR3 is TGTGCCAGCAGAGAAGGGACGAACACCGGGGAGCTGTTTTTT. Protein: CASREGTNTGELFF.

This clone appeared once. This chain uses TRBV5-6 with TRBJ2-2; D perhaps matches TRBD2 (5 bases). V lost 1 base and J 4 bases, leaving 14 bases between the germline ends. In germline, CDR1 is SGHDT, CDR2 YYEEEE. The CDR3 covers 16 residues. CDR3 loop: CASSLFGSGITGELFF. In DNA, the CDR3 is TGTGCCAGCAGCTTGTTCGGATCGGGGATCACCGGGGAGCTGTTTTTT.

The chain joins TRBV4-1 to TRBJ2-5; 8 bases line up with TRBD2. The CDR3 runs to 15 residues. Germline-derived CDR1 and CDR2 are MGHRA and YSYEKL. The V and J ends lost 4 bases and 5 bases, in that order; junction bases with no gene match: 9. CDR3 sequence: CASSPLAGLVETQYF. The CDR3 nucleotides read TGCGCCAGCAGCCCGTTAGCGGGGTTGGTGGAGACCCAGTACTTC.

The genes are TRBV24-1 and TRBJ1-2; D gene unclear. Germline-derived CDR1 and CDR2 are KGHDR and SFDVKD. The CDR3 runs 12 residues. V was cut by 5 bases and J by 5 bases, with 8 bases left in between. The CDR3: CATSGPTYGYTF. CDR3 in DNA: TGTGCCACCAGTGGCCCTACATATGGCTACACCTTC.

The rearrangement links TRBV7-8 to TRBJ1-6; 9 bases line up with TRBD1. In germline, CDR1 is SGHVS, CDR2 FQNEAQ. The CDR3 is 16 residues long. V lost 0 bases, J lost 3 bases, and 0 bases stayed unmatched. The CDR3 sequence is CASSLATGGYNSPLHF. The CDR3 bases are TGTGCCAGCAGCTTAGCGACAGGGGGCTATAATTCACCCCTCCACTTT.

The chain links TRBV5-6 to TRBJ1-1, with 7 positions matching TRBD1. The junction had 5 bases not matched to a gene; V was cut back by 5 bases and J by 1 base. Germline assignment: CDR1 SGHDT and CDR2 YYEEEE. The CDR3 runs 14 residues. CDR3 nucleotides: TGTGCCAGCAGGAAAGCAGGGGGGAACACTGAAGCTTTCTTT. Encoded protein: CASRKAGGNTEAFF.

CDR3 amino acids: CASSQLDIPNTEAFF. DNA of the CDR3: TGTGCCAGCTCACAACTAGACATCCCGAACACTGAAGCTTTCTTT. The chain combines TRBV18 with TRBJ1-1; D uncertain. With 4 bases removed from V and 1 base from J, the gap between germline ends came to 13 bases. CDR3 length: 15 amino acids. Germline lookup yields CDR1 KGHSH and CDR2 LQKENI.

V is TRBV7-2 and J is TRBJ1-2, with TRBD1 matching over 7 bases. Trimming removed 4 bases from V and 5 bases from J; junction bases left unmatched: 13. The length of the CDR3 is 16 residues. Germline V CDR1 and CDR2: SGHTA, FQGNSA. In DNA form, the CDR3 reads TGTGCCAGCAGCTACAGGACCGGGGGGGACAGATATGGCTACACCTTC. Its translation: CASSYRTGGDRYGYTF. Combining the CDR3 with reference TRBV7-2 and TRBJ1-2 gives the whole variable domain GAGVSQSPSNKVTEKGKDVELRCDPISGHTALYWYRQSLGQGLEFLIYFQGNSAPDKSGLPSDRFSAERTGGSVSTLTIQRTQQEDSAVYLCASSYRTGGDRYGYTFGSGTRLTVV.